This TCR beta chain was recorded in a study of T cells in Graves' hyperthyroidism and ophthalmopathy. Diagnoses were made from clinical symptoms, serum measures (thyroxine and TRAb), thyroid ultrasound and orbital computed tomography. TCR beta CDR3 regions were amplified from RNA. The HTBI set primed first-round TCR CDR3 RT-PCR. Each CDR3 protein gets one entry after TCRdb re-called the multiplex PCR reads with MiXCR. The table includes hundreds of thousands of distinct CDR3 sequences, 40% to 55% detected once. The sequence was collected from a woman in her late teens or twenties with Graves' hyperthyroidism. Input material: peripheral blood or thyroid tissue (not recorded which).

CDR3 coding DNA: TGTGCCAGCAGTGTGTGGAGGGACGTGAATGGCTACACCTTC. As protein: CASSVWRDVNGYTF. The J gene is TRBJ1-2, the V gene TRBV2, with D possibly matching TRBD1 (5 bases). Deletions cut 4 bases from V and 6 bases from J, with 15 bases between. CDR3 length: 14 residues. Germline V gene sequence: CDR1 SNHLY, CDR2 FYNNEI.